A single sample is the source of the 20 T cell receptor beta chains below, sequenced in a study of blood T cell repertoires in COVID-19. Generated by immunoSEQ multiplex PCR, the TCRdb table keeps only in-frame clones and is missing some. The sample includes around 20,000 clones, 70% to 90% of them seen just once. The sequenced material came from peripheral blood. These receptors all come from a human donor with active COVID-19. The donor label of this sample is uncertain.

CDR3 loop: CASSHRSPGNTIYF. The CDR3 DNA is TGTGCCAGTAGTCACCGGTCTCCAGGAAACACCATATATTTT. The chain is built from TRBV19 and TRBJ1-3, with unresolved D. Germline loops: CDR1 LNHDA, CDR2 SQIVND (reference sequence). V was shortened by 5 bases and J by 4 bases, with 12 bases between the two germline ends. There are 14 residues in the CDR3. The full variable domain, with the rest looked up from reference TRBV19 and TRBJ1-3, is DGGITQSPKYLFRKEGQNVTLSCEQNLNHDAMYWYRQDPGQGLRLIYYSQIVNDFQKGDIAEGYSVSREKKESFPLTVTSAQKNPTAFYLCASSHRSPGNTIYFGEGSWLTVV.

The chain uses TRBV19 and TRBJ2-7; 9 bases align to TRBD2. CDR3 length equals 16 residues. In germline, CDR1 is LNHDA, CDR2 SQIVND (reference sequence). V shed 0 bases and J 3 bases; nucleotides not matched to a gene: 6. The CDR3: CASSIEAGGSSYEQYF. The CDR3 DNA follows: TGTGCCAGTAGTATAGAAGCGGGAGGATCAAGCTACGAGCAGTACTTC.

The V gene is TRBV6-1, the J gene TRBJ2-5; tentative D call: TRBD1 (6 bases). The germline V gene has CDR1 MNHNS and CDR2 SASEGT. V lost 0 bases to trimming and J lost 0 bases, with 8 bases between them. The CDR3 spans 15 residues. The CDR3 DNA sequence: TGTGCCAGCAGTGAAGCGAGGACAGACCAAGAGACCCAGTACTTC. Amino acids: CASSEARTDQETQYF.

The rearrangement links TRBV4-1 to TRBJ2-1, with 7 nucleotides matching TRBD2. Per the germline V gene, CDR1 is MGHRA and CDR2 is YSYEKL. The CDR3 spans 17 residues. The V gene end was trimmed by 4 bases and the J gene end by 5 bases; junction bases not matched to a gene: 14. CDR3: CASSPPGGAGPNNEQFF. The CDR3 DNA reads as TGCGCCAGCAGCCCTCCGGGTGGAGCGGGACCCAACAATGAGCAGTTCTTC.

The chain combines TRBV6-2 or TRBV6-3 with TRBJ1-2; 8 bases fit TRBD1. The germline gives CDR1 MNHEY, CDR2 SVGEGT. The CDR3 spans 14 residues. V shed 5 bases and J 7 bases; nucleotides not matched to a gene: 9. DNA for the CDR3: TGTGCCAGCAGTCGCGACAGGGGCCCGGGTGGCTACACCTTC. Protein sequence: CASSRDRGPGGYTF.

The gene calls are TRBV28 and TRBJ2-5; 13 bases line up with TRBD2. V lost 6 bases to trimming and J lost 5 bases; unmatched junction nucleotides: 9. Germline V gene lookup returns CDR1 MDHEN and CDR2 SYDVKM. This CDR3 spans 16 amino acids. The CDR3 region is CASSSPGLAGVETQYF. The CDR3 nucleotides are TGTGCCAGCAGCTCCCCCGGACTAGCGGGAGTTGAGACCCAGTACTTC.

The chain has TRBV6-6 and TRBJ2-2; the D gene is possibly TRBD2 (7 bases). The CDR3 is 14 amino acids. Germline CDR1 is MNHNY and CDR2 is SVGAGI (reference sequence). The CDR3 nucleotides are TGTGCTTTTCGCCCGAGGGGGGGGCTCGGGGAGCTGTTTTTT. This codes for CAFRPRGGLGELFF.

The chain couples TRBV30 to TRBJ1-3; D might be TRBD1 (5 bases). In germline, CDR1 is GTSNPN, CDR2 SVGIG (reference sequence). The CDR3 sequence is 13 residues long. The V and J ends lost 2 bases and 2 bases respectively, with 7 bases between them. CDR3 sequence (DNA): TGTGCCTGGAGTACGGGGGCTGGAAACACCATATATTTT. This translates into CAWSTGAGNTIYF.

The chain carries TRBV27 and TRBJ2-1; 11 positions match TRBD2. The ends lost 5 bases at V and 1 base at J; junction bases unmatched: 4. Germline CDR1 MNHEY, CDR2 SMNVEV (reference sequence). CDR3 length equals 16 residues. The CDR3 loop reads CASSITSGSSYNEQFF. The CDR3 DNA sequence: TGTGCCAGCAGTATTACTAGCGGGAGTTCCTACAATGAGCAGTTCTTC.

This clone was counted only a few times. This chain links TRBV27 with TRBJ2-7, with 8 bases lining up with TRBD1. CDR3 length: 13 amino acids. Germline-derived CDR1 and CDR2 are MNHEY and SMNVEV (reference sequence). V shed 8 bases, J shed 5 bases, and the junction held 8 bases outside the gene matches. The DNA for the CDR3 is TGTGCCAGCGCCACCAGGGGGCTGGACGAGCAGTACTTC. Its protein product is CASATRGLDEQYF.

In its sample, this clone was seen a few times. J is TRBJ1-5 and V is TRBV4-2; D uncertain. The CDR3 runs to 13 residues. Per germline, CDR1 LGHNA and CDR2 YNFKEQ. V lost 0 bases and J 3 bases, leaving 3 bases between the germline ends. Written as DNA, the CDR3 is TGTGCCAGCAGCCAAGACAACAATCAGCCCCAGCATTTT. As protein: CASSQDNNQPQHF.

The chain combines TRBV19 with TRBJ2-7; TRBD2 agrees at 11 bases. The CDR3 extends over 18 amino acids. The germline V gene encodes CDR1 LNHDA and CDR2 SQIVND (reference sequence). V shed 6 bases and J 4 bases; nucleotides not matched to a gene: 17. The CDR3 DNA reads TGTGCCAGTAGCCCATCGAGCTCCGGACTAGCGGGCTTGTACGAGCAGTACTTC. Protein product: CASSPSSSGLAGLYEQYF.

This chain uses TRBV28 with TRBJ1-1; unclear D gene. The CDR3 is 14 residues long. Looked up from germline, CDR1 is MDHEN and CDR2 is SYDVKM. V was shortened by 3 bases and J by 1 base, with 9 bases between the two germline ends. The CDR3, as DNA: TGTGCCAGCAGTTTTAGCCTGGCGAACACTGAAGCTTTCTTT. Translating gives CASSFSLANTEAFF. The full variable domain, in which reference TRBV28 and TRBJ1-1 provide the parts outside the CDR3, is DVKVTQSSRYLVKRTGEKVFLECVQDMDHENMFWYRQDPGLGLRLIYFSYDVKMKEKGDIPEGYSVSREKKERFSLILESASTNQTSMYLCASSFSLANTEAFFGQGTRLTVV.

The chain employs TRBV5-1 and TRBJ2-1, with 7 bases lining up with TRBD2. The germline gives CDR1 SGHRS, CDR2 YFSETQ. Trimming removed 2 bases from V and 3 bases from J; junction bases left unmatched: 5. The CDR3 runs 15 residues. The CDR3 nucleotides are TGCGCCAGCAGCTTTTCTAGCGGCCTCTACAATGAGCAGTTCTTC. Its translation: CASSFSSGLYNEQFF.

The CDR3 nucleotides read TGTGCCAGCAGCCGAAGGGGGACCGAGGATGGTGCAGATACGCAGTATTTT. It translates to CASSRRGTEDGADTQYF. This chain links TRBV11-2 with TRBJ2-3; tentatively, D is TRBD1 (6 bases). V shed 5 bases and J shed 4 bases, with 22 bases lying between them. The CDR3 covers 17 residues. Germline V gives CDR1 SGHAT, CDR2 FQNNGV.

The chain couples TRBV6-5 to TRBJ2-2; D may be TRBD2 (5 bases). The CDR3 extends over 14 amino acids. Germline CDR1 and CDR2: MNHEY and SVGAGI. V lost 7 bases and J 1 base, leaving 10 bases between the germline ends. CDR3 bases: TGTGCCAGCATAGGGCGGGTGAACACCGGGGAGCTGTTTTTT. Protein product: CASIGRVNTGELFF.

The rearrangement joins TRBV20-1 to TRBJ2-7; TRBD1 aligns across 9 bases. The ends lost 6 bases at V and 6 bases at J; junction bases unmatched: 3. Germline V lookup: CDR1 DFQATT, CDR2 SNEGSKA (reference sequence). The CDR3 sequence is 11 residues long. CDR3 protein: CSADRGGEQYF. As DNA, the CDR3 is TGCAGTGCGGACAGGGGTGGCGAGCAGTACTTC.

The chain carries TRBV7-6 and TRBJ2-2, with D tentatively TRBD2 (5 bases). Per the germline V gene, CDR1 is SGHVS and CDR2 is FNYEAQ. The CDR3 runs to 17 residues. Trimming left V 6 bases short and J 4 bases short, with 21 bases between. CDR3 sequence reads: CASRTPGSQAGTGELFF. The CDR3 DNA reads as TGTGCCAGCAGGACTCCGGGAAGCCAAGCAGGCACCGGGGAGCTGTTTTTT.

This chain connects TRBV19 to TRBJ2-7, with D tentatively TRBD1 (5 bases). Germline CDR1 reads LNHDA; CDR2 reads SQIVND (reference sequence). Trimming cost V 6 bases and J 5 bases, with 11 bases left between them. The CDR3 extends over 12 amino acids. The chain's CDR3 is CASRTTGNEQYF. CDR3 DNA: TGTGCCAGTAGGACCACAGGAAACGAGCAGTACTTC.

The chain carries TRBV2 and TRBJ1-1; the D is unclear. Germline V gives CDR1 SNHLY, CDR2 FYNNEI. V gave up 5 bases and J gave up 1 base, with 11 bases separating them. The CDR3 is made up of 14 amino acids. CDR3 nucleotide sequence: TGTGCCAGCAGTTCCAGTGGCGGGAACACTGAAGCTTTCTTT. This encodes CASSSSGGNTEAFF.